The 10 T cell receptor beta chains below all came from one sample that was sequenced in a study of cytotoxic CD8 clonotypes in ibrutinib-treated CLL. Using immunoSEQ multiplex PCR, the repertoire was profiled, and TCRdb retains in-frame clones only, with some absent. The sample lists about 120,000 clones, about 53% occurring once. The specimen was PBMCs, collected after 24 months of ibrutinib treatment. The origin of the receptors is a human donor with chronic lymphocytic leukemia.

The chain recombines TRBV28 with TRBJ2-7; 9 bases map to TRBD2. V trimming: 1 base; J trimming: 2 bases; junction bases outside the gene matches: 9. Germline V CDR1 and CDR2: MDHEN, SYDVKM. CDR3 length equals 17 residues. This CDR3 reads CASSLLASGVGAYEQYF. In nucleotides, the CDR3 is TGTGCCAGCAGTTTATTGGCTAGCGGGGTAGGCGCCTACGAGCAGTACTTC.

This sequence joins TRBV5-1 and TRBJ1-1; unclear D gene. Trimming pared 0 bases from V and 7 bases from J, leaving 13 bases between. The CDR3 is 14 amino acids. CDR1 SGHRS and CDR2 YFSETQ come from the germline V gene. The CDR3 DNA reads TGCGCCAGCAGCTTGGGGGCAGGATTTGATGAAGCTTTCTTT. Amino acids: CASSLGAGFDEAFF.

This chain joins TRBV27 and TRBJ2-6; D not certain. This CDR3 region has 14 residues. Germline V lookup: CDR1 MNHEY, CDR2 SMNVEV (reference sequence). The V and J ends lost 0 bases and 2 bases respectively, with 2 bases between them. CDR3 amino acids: CASSLSTGANVLTF. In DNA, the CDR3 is TGTGCCAGCAGTTTATCGACTGGGGCCAACGTCCTGACTTTC.

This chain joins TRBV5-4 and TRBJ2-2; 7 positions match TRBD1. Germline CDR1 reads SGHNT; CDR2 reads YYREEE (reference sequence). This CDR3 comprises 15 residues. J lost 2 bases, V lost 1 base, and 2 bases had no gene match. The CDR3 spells CASSLRQGNTGELFF. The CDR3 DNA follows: TGTGCCAGCAGCTTGAGACAGGGTAACACCGGGGAGCTGTTTTTT.

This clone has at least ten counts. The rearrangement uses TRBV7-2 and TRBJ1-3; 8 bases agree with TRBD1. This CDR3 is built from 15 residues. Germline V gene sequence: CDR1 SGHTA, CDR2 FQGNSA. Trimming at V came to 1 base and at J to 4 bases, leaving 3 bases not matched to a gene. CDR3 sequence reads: CASSLEQGVGNTIYF. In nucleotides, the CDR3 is TGTGCCAGCAGCTTAGAACAGGGGGTGGGAAACACCATATATTTT.

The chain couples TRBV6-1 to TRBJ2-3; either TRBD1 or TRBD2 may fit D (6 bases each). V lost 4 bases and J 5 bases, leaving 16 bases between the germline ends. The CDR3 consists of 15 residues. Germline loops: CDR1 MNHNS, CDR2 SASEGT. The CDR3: CASSVRGTPGDTQYF. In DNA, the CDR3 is TGTGCCAGCAGTGTTAGGGGGACTCCCGGAGATACGCAGTATTTT.

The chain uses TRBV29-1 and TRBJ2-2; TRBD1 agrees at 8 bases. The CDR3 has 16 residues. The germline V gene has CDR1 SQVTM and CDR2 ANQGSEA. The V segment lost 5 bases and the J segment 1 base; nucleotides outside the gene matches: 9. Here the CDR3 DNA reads TGCAGCGTTCCCCTTGCCGGGACAGGGAACACCGGGGAGCTGTTTTTT. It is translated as CSVPLAGTGNTGELFF.

This chain's CDR3 is CASSPTRGNTDTQYF. CDR3 bases: TGTGCCAGCAGCCCAACCAGGGGAAACACAGATACGCAGTATTTT. The genes are TRBV7-3 and TRBJ2-3, with a possible D match to TRBD1 (6 bases). V was clipped by 5 bases and J by 2 bases, with 14 bases between them. CDR3 length: 15 amino acids. From germline, CDR1 is SGHTA and CDR2 FQGTGA.

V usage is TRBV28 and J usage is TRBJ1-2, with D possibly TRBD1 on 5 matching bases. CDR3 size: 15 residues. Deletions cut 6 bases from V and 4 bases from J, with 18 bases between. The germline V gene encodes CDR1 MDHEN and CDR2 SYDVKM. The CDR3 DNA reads TGTGCCAGCAGGTCCTCTCAGGGAGGGTCCTATGGCTACACCTTC. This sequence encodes CASRSSQGGSYGYTF.

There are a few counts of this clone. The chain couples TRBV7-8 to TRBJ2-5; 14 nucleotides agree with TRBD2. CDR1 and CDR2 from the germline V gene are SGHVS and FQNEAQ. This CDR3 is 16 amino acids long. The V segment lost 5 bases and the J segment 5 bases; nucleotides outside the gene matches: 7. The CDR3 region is CASSTWTSGGIETQYF. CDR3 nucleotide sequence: TGTGCCAGCAGCACCTGGACTAGCGGGGGGATCGAGACCCAGTACTTC.